This T cell receptor beta chain was sequenced for a study of cytomegalovirus exposure and HLA in healthy donors. Turning to the study itself: It was reported in a later analysis that the same platform had been used for the 100 to 150 validation repertoires as for the approximately 670 first-cohort repertoires. Study conclusions and caveats: According to the study, 150 to 200 TCR beta chains were cytomegalovirus-associated.

This clone has only one observation. Its antigen is undetermined. J lost 5 bases, V lost 4 bases, and 13 bases had no gene match. Germline V lookup: CDR1 SGHRS, CDR2 YFSETQ. This CDR3 has 16 residues. The repertoire was sequenced with immunoSEQ multiplex PCR; TCRdb's copy has only in-frame clones and lacks some. The data hold approximately 300,000 clones, with about nine tenths observed a single time. Sequenced sample: PBMCs. The chain employs TRBV5-1 and TRBJ2-7; 9 bases fit TRBD1. This receptor was obtained from a woman in her late teens or twenties in good health and CMV-seronegative. The CDR3 sequence: CASSQQPGQGTDEQYF. The CDR3 DNA is TGCGCCAGCAGCCAACAACCGGGACAGGGAACGGACGAGCAGTACTTC.